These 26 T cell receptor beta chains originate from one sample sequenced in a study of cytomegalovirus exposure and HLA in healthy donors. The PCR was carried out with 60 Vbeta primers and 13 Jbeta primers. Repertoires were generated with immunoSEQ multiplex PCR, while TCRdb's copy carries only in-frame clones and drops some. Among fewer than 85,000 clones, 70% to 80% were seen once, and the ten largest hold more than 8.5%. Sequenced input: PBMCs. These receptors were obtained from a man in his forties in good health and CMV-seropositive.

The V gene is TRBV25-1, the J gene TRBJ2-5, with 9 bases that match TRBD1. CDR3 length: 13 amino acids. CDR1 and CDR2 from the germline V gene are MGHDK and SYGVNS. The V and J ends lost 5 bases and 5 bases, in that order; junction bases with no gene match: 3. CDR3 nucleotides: TGTGCCAGCAGTAAACAGGGGGCCGAGACCCAGTACTTC. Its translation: CASSKQGAETQYF.

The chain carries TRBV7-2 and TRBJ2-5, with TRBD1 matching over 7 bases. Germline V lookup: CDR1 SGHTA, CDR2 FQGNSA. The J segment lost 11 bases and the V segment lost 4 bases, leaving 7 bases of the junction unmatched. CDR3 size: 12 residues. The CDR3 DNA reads TGTGCCAGCAGCTCAGACACAGGGGAGCAGTACTTC. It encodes CASSSDTGEQYF.

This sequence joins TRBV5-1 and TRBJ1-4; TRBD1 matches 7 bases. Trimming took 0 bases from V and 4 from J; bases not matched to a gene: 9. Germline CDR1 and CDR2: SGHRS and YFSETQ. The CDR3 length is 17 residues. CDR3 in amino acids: CASSLASPTGINEKLFF. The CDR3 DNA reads TGCGCCAGCAGCTTGGCATCGCCGACAGGGATTAATGAAAAACTGTTTTTT.

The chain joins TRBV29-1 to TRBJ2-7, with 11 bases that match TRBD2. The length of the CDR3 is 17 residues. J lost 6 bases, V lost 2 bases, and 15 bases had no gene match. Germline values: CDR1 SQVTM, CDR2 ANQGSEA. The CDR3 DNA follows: TGCAGCGTTGAATTGGGCAGGGGGCTAGCGGGGGGTTTCGAGCAGTACTTC. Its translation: CSVELGRGLAGGFEQYF.

CDR3 sequence: CAWSRGQGTEAFF. The CDR3, as DNA: TGTGCCTGGAGTAGGGGGCAGGGTACTGAAGCTTTCTTT. The rearrangement joins TRBV30 to TRBJ1-1; the match to TRBD1 covers 7 bases. V lost 2 bases, J lost 5 bases, and 5 bases stayed unmatched. The CDR3 runs to 13 residues. Germline loops: CDR1 GTSNPN, CDR2 SVGIG (reference sequence).

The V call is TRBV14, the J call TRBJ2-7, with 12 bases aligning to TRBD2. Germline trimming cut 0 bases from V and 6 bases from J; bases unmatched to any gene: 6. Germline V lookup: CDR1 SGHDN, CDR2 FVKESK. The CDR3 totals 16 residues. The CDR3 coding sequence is TGTGCCAGCAGCCAAGATAGACTAGCGGGAGCCCTCGAGCAGTACTTC. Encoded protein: CASSQDRLAGALEQYF. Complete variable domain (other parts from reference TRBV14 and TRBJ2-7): EAGVTQFPSHSVIEKGQTVTLRCDPISGHDNLYWYRRVMGKEIKFLLHFVKESKQDESGMPNNRFLAERTGGTYSTLKVQPAELEDSGVYFCASSQDRLAGALEQYFGPGTRLTVT.

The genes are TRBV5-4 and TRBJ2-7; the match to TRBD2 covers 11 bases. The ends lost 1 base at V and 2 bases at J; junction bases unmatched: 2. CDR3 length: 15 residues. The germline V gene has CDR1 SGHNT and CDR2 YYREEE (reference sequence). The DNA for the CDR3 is TGTGCCAGCAGCTTGACTAGCGGGAGCACCTACGAGCAGTACTTC. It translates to CASSLTSGSTYEQYF.

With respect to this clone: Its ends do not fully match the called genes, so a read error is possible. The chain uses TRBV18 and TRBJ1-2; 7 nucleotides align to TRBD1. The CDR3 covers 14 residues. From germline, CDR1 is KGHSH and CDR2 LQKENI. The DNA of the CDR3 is TGTGCCAGCTCACGAAACCGGGACAGCGCAGATTATATCTTC. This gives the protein CASSRNRDSADYIF.

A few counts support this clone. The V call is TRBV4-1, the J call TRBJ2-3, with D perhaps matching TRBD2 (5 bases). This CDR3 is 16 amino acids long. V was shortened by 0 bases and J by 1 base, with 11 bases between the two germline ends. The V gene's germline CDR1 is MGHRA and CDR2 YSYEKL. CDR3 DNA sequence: TGCGCCAGCAGCCAAGAACGGGATGGCGGCACAGATACGCAGTATTTT. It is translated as CASSQERDGGTDTQYF.

This CDR3 is CASSVDAGQNSPLHF. In DNA form, the CDR3 reads TGTGCCAGCAGCGTAGACGCAGGACAGAATTCACCCCTCCACTTT. This chain uses TRBV9 with TRBJ1-6; D possibly corresponds to TRBD1 (6 bases). This CDR3 contains 15 residues. The V and J ends lost 0 bases and 7 bases respectively, with 11 bases between them. Germline CDR1 is SGDLS and CDR2 is YYNGEE.

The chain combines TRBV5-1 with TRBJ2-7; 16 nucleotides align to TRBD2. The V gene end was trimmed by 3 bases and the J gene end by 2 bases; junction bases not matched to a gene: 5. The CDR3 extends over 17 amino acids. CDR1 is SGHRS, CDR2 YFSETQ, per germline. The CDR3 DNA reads TGCGCCAGCAGCTCCAAGGGGACTAGCGGGAGGGCCTACGAGCAGTACTTC. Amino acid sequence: CASSSKGTSGRAYEQYF.

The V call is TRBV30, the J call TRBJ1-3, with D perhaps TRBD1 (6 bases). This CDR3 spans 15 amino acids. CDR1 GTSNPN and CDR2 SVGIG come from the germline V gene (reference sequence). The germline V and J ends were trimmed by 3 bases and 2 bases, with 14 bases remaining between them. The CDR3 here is CAWRWDTDPGNTIYF. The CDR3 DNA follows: TGTGCCTGGAGGTGGGACACCGACCCTGGAAACACCATATATTTT.

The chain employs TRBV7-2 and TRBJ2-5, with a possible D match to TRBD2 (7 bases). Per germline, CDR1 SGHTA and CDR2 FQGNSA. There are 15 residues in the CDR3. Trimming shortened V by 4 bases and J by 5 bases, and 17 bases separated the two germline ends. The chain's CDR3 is CASSWVAGARETQYF. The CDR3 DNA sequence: TGTGCCAGCAGCTGGGTGGCGGGGGCCCGGGAGACCCAGTACTTC.

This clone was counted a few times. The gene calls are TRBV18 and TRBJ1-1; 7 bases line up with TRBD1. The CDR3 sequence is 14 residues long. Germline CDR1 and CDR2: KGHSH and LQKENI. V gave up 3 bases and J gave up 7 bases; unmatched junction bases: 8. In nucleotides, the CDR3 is TGTGCCAGCTCACCGAGGGACAGTGAGATTGAAGCTTTCTTT. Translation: CASSPRDSEIEAFF. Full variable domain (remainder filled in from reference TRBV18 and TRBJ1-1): NAGVMQNPRHLVRRRGQEARLRCSPMKGHSHVYWYRQLPEEGLKFMVYLQKENIIDESGMPKERFSAEFPKEGPSILRIQQVVRGDSAAYFCASSPRDSEIEAFFGQGTRLTVV.

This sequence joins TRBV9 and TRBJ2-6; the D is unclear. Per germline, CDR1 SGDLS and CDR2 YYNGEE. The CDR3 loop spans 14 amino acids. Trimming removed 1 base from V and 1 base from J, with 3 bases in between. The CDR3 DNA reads TGTGCCAGCAGCGTACAGTCTGGGGCCAACGTCCTGACTTTC. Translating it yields CASSVQSGANVLTF.

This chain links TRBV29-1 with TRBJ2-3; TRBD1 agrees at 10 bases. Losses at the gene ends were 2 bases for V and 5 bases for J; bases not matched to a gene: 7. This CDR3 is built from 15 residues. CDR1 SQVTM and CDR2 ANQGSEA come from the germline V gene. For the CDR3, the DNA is TGCAGCGTTGAAACTTTCGGACAGGGGGTAGATACGCAGTATTTT. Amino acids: CSVETFGQGVDTQYF.

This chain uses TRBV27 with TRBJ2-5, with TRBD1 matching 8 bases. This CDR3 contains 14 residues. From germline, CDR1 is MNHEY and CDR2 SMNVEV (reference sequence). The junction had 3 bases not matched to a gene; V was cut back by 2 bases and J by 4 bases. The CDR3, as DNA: TGTGCCAGCAGTTTAGCAGGGGGCGGAGAGACCCAGTACTTC. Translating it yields CASSLAGGGETQYF.

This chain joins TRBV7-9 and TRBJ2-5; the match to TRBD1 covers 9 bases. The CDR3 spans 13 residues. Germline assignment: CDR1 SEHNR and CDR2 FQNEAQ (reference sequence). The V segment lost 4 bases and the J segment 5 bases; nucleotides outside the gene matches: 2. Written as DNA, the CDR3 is TGTGCCAGCAGCTGGACAGGGGTGGAGACCCAGTACTTC. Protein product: CASSWTGVETQYF.

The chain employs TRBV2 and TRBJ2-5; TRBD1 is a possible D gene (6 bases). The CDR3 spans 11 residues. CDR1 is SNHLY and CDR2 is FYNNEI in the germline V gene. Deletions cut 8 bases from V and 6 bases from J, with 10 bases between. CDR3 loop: CASGRDKTQYF. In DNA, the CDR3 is TGTGCCAGCGGCCGGGACAAGACCCAGTACTTC.

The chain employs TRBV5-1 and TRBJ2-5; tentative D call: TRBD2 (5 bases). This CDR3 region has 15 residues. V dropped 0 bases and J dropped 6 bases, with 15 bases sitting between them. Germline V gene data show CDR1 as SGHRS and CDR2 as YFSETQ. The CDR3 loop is CASSLAETTVKTQYF. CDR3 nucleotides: TGCGCCAGCAGCTTGGCCGAGACTACCGTGAAGACCCAGTACTTC.

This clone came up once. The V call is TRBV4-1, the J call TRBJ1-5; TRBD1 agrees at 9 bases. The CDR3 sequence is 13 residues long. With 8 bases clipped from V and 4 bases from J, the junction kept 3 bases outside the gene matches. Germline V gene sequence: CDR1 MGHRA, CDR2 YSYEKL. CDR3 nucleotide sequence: TGCGCCAGCGGACAGGGGCTGAATCAGCCCCAGCATTTT. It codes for CASGQGLNQPQHF.

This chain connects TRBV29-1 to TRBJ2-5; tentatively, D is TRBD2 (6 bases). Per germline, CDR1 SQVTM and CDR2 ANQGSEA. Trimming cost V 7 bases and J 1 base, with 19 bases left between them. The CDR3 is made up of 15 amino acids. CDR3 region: CSAQWRALAQETQYF. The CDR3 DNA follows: TGCAGCGCCCAATGGAGGGCTCTGGCCCAAGAGACCCAGTACTTC.

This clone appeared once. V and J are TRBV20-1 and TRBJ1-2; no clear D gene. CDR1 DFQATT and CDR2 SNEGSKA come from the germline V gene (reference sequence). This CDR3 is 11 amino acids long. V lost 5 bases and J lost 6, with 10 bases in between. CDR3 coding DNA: TGCAGTGCTTCGCGGTGGGATGGCTACACCTTC. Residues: CSASRWDGYTF.

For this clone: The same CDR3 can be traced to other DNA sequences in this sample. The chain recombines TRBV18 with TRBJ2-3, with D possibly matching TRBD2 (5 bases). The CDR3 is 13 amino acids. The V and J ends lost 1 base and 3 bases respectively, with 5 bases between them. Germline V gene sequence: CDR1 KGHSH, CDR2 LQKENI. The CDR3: CASSPRETDTQYF. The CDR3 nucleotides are TGTGCCAGCTCACCACGGGAGACAGATACGCAGTATTTT.

The CDR3 DNA reads as TGTGCCAGCAGTGGCGACAGGGGAAATTCACCCCTCCACTTT. This gives the protein CASSGDRGNSPLHF. The V gene is TRBV27, the J gene TRBJ1-6, with TRBD1 matching 8 bases. The CDR3 sequence is 14 residues long. The J segment lost 7 bases and the V segment lost 5 bases, leaving 4 bases of the junction unmatched. Germline assignment: CDR1 MNHEY and CDR2 SMNVEV (reference sequence).

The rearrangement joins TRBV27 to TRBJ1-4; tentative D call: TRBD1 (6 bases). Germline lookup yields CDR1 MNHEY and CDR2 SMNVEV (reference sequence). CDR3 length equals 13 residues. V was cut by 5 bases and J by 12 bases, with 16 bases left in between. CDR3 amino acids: CASSPLGGLELFF. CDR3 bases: TGTGCCAGCAGTCCTTTGGGGGGGCTCGAACTGTTTTTT.